Listed below are T cell receptor beta chains from one sample, sequenced in a study of CXCR3-negative and CXCR3-positive naive CD8 T cells. Each CDR3 protein gets one entry in TCRdb, which reprocessed the 5' RACE reads and gives no DNA. This sample carries 35,000 to 55,000 distinct CDR3 sequences, with under 2.5% going to the ten biggest clones. Material: naive CXCR3- CD8+ T cells from blood. The receptors here all came from a human donor in good health. Some clones in this sample may be carry-over from other donors' samples. The CDR3 runs from the conserved cysteine through the conserved F or W. Each record gives: V gene, J gene, CDR3 protein.

>TRBV30|TRBJ1-5
CAWSGFGQDNQPQHF
>TRBV7-9|TRBJ2-7
CASSLPLSSEQYF
>TRBV7-9|TRBJ1-1
CASSLAGAAEAFF
>TRBV6-2/TRBV6-3|TRBJ2-2
CASTTGGLDTGELFF
>TRBV5-1|TRBJ2-1
CASSLREPAYNEQFF
>TRBV21-1|TRBJ2-7
CASSKRPASYCEQYF
>TRBV2|TRBJ2-7
CASQDRGLGEQYF
>TRBV9|TRBJ2-7
CASSVDVGRPYEQYF
>TRBV18|TRBJ2-7
CASSPPGLSPYEQYF
>TRBV5-1|TRBJ2-1
CASSFSIYTGTSDEQFF
>TRBV7-3|TRBJ2-1
CASSPRTGTGANEQFF
>TRBV28|TRBJ1-5
CASNIPPRDQPQHF
>TRBV7-6|TRBJ2-5
CASSLGGGPETQYF
>TRBV5-1|TRBJ2-1
CASRAGDPPVDEQFF